This T cell receptor beta chain was recorded in a study of T cells in Graves' hyperthyroidism and ophthalmopathy. RNA transcripts provided the source from which TCR beta CDR3 regions were amplified. During a first-round RT-PCR of the TCR CDR3, the HTBI primer set was used. TCRdb used MiXCR to reprocess the multiplex PCR reads, holding one entry per CDR3 protein. The data show about half a million distinct CDR3 sequences, 15% to 20% seen once. There are 13 residues in the CDR3. The V and J ends lost 3 bases and 0 bases respectively, with 5 bases between them. Germline V gives CDR1 SGHAT, CDR2 FQNNGV. This clonotype was counted ten times or more.

The V call is TRBV11-2, the J call TRBJ1-2; unclear D gene. The sequenced sample consisted of blood. The sequence was obtained from a woman in her thirties with Graves' ophthalmopathy. The CDR3 DNA reads as TGTGCCAGCAGCTTGAGGACTAACTATGGCTACACCTTC. The encoded protein is CASSLRTNYGYTF.